The source of this T cell receptor beta chain is a study of T cells in Graves' hyperthyroidism and ophthalmopathy. Study-wide points: Most clonotypes expanded in the thyroid (above 0.001) were also present in blood.

The study defined stable Graves' hyperthyroidism as no ophthalmopathy progression within 18 months. Recently diagnosed hyperthyroidism of less than 2 months' duration affected patients aged 18 to 65. About this clonotype itself: Its antigen is not identified.

RNA transcripts were the template for amplifying TCR beta CDR3 regions. TCR CDR3 underwent first-round RT-PCR with the HTBI primer set. TCRdb reprocessed the multiplex PCR reads with MiXCR, giving one entry per CDR3 protein. The sample has more than 500,000 distinct CDR3 sequences, 15% to 20% seen once. Material: blood. The TCR originated in a woman in her twenties or thirties with Graves' hyperthyroidism.

CDR3 protein: CASSPTSGRTDEQFF. DNA for the CDR3: TGTGCCAGCTCACCTACTAGCGGGAGAACGGATGAGCAGTTCTTC. This rearrangement joins TRBV18 to TRBJ2-1, with 11 bases lining up with TRBD2. The CDR3 spans 15 residues. Trimming cost V 3 bases and J 8 bases; bases outside gene matches: 6. From germline, CDR1 is KGHSH and CDR2 LQKENI.